This T cell receptor beta chain was recorded in a study of blood T cell repertoires in COVID-19. Study as a whole: Whether acute or convalescent, the COVID-19 samples came from the United States, Italy and Spain.

Clones were sequenced by immunoSEQ multiplex PCR, and TCRdb holds only the in-frame ones, with some missing. There are tens of thousands of clones in the sample; roughly 88% occur only once, and 1.9% lies in the top ten. The CDR3 extends over 16 amino acids. The V end was cut by 2 bases, the J end by 4 bases, with 16 bases between. Germline CDR1 reads SGHRS; CDR2 reads YFSETQ. The chain uses TRBV5-1 and TRBJ1-3, with a tentative D call TRBD1 (6 bases). The sample comprised peripheral blood. This clonotype was sampled from a woman older than 75 with active or convalescent COVID-19. In DNA, the CDR3 is TGCGCCAGCAGCTTCGGTGGGGGGGCCTTAGGAAACACCATATATTTT. This encodes CASSFGGGALGNTIYF.